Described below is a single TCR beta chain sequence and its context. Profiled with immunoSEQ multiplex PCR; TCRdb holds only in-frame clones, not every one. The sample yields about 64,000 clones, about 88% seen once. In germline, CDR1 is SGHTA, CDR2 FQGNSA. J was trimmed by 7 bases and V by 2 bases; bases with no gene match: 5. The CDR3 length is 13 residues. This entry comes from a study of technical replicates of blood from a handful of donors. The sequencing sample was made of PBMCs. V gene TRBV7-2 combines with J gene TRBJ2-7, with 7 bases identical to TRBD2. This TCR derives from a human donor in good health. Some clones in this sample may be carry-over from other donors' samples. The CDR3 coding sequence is TGTGCCAGCAGCTTAAAAGCGGGATATGAGCAGTACTTC. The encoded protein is CASSLKAGYEQYF.